Presented here are 32 T cell receptor beta chains from one specimen sequenced in a study of CD8 T cells in Susac syndrome. It was with random hexamers that roughly 0.45 to 1 ug RNA was reverse transcribed. Each CDR3 protein is one row after TCRdb ran MiXCR on the immunoSEQ multiplex PCR reads. The sample has 150,000 to 200,000 distinct CDR3 sequences, roughly 92% seen once; the top ten hold around 0.1%. Source material: CD4+ T cells from PBMCs. The source of these receptors is a human donor with multiple sclerosis.

The chain recombines TRBV6-1 with TRBJ1-2, with TRBD1 as a possible D gene (6 bases). Germline CDR1 and CDR2: MNHNS and SASEGT. The germline V and J ends were trimmed by 10 bases and 2 bases, with 20 bases remaining between them. The CDR3 totals 15 residues. The DNA of the CDR3 is TGTGCCACCCTAGGGGGAAGTGGGTCCAACTATGGCTACACCTTC. Encoded protein: CATLGGSGSNYGYTF.

Only a few counts were recorded for this clonotype. The chain links TRBV4-1 to TRBJ2-7, with 8 bases aligning to TRBD2. The CDR3 loop spans 16 amino acids. V shed 0 bases and J 3 bases; nucleotides not matched to a gene: 7. In germline, CDR1 is MGHRA, CDR2 YSYEKL. The CDR3 protein is CASSQEPAGVGYEQYF. The CDR3 DNA sequence: TGCGCCAGCAGCCAAGAACCAGCGGGAGTTGGCTACGAGCAGTACTTC.

The chain combines TRBV5-1 with TRBJ2-5; D may correspond to TRBD1 or TRBD2 (5 bases each). CDR3 length equals 18 residues. V was pared by 0 bases and J by 5 bases, with 23 bases between. Per the germline V gene, CDR1 is SGHRS and CDR2 is YFSETQ. The CDR3 DNA follows: TGCGCCAGCAGCTTGGGCCGATTAGCGTCGGGGCCAGCGGAGACCCAGTACTTC. Its protein product is CASSLGRLASGPAETQYF. Drawing the rest from reference TRBV5-1 and TRBJ2-5, the complete variable domain is KAGVTQTPRYLIKTRGQQVTLSCSPISGHRSVSWYQQTPGQGLQFLFEYFSETQRNKGNFPGRFSGRQFSNSRSEMNVSTLELGDSALYLCASSLGRLASGPAETQYFGPGTRLLVL.

The chain is built from TRBV28 and TRBJ2-5; D may be TRBD1 (5 bases). V lost 5 bases and J lost 3, with 13 bases in between. This CDR3 region has 14 residues. Germline V gives CDR1 MDHEN, CDR2 SYDVKM. The CDR3 loop is CASSNIDREETQYF. CDR3 DNA: TGTGCCAGCAGTAACATAGACAGAGAAGAGACCCAGTACTTC.

A few counts support this clonotype. J is TRBJ1-5 and V is TRBV18, with D hard to call. Per germline, CDR1 KGHSH and CDR2 LQKENI. The CDR3 sequence is 13 residues long. The V end was cut by 6 bases, the J end by 7 bases, with 13 bases between. The CDR3 loop is CASSPSRDQPQHF. DNA for the CDR3: TGTGCCAGCTCTCCCAGTCGAGACCAGCCCCAGCATTTT.

Here the CDR3 reads CASSGDRGVGELFF. CDR3 bases: TGTGCCAGCAGCGGGGACAGGGGCGTCGGGGAGCTGTTTTTT. V and J are TRBV2 and TRBJ2-2, with 10 bases fitting TRBD1. With 6 bases clipped from V and 7 bases from J, the junction kept 5 bases outside the gene matches. This CDR3 is built from 14 residues. Germline CDR1 and CDR2: SNHLY and FYNNEI. Together with reference TRBV2 and TRBJ2-2, the CDR3 gives the full variable domain: EPEVTQTPSHQVTQMGQEVILRCVPISNHLYFYWYRQILGQKVEFLVSFYNNEISEKSEIFDDQFSVERPDGSNFTLKIRSTKLEDSAMYFCASSGDRGVGELFFGEGSRLTVL.

This clonotype was picked up one time. The gene calls are TRBV7-2 and TRBJ2-1; the match to TRBD2 covers 9 bases. Looked up from germline, CDR1 is SGHTA and CDR2 is FQGNSA. Unmatched junction bases numbered 9, after V lost 10 bases and J lost 2 bases. The CDR3 is made up of 15 amino acids. Written as DNA, the CDR3 is TGTGCCACCTCGCCGGGACTAGCTGCCTACAATGAGCAGTTCTTC. Its translation: CATSPGLAAYNEQFF.

The rearrangement links TRBV5-1 to TRBJ2-5, with D possibly being TRBD1 (6 bases). Per the germline V gene, CDR1 is SGHRS and CDR2 is YFSETQ. The germline V and J ends were trimmed by 0 bases and 4 bases, with 7 bases remaining between them. The CDR3 is 13 residues long. CDR3 DNA: TGCGCCAGCAGCTTGGCCAGGGGAGAGACCCAGTACTTC. It translates to CASSLARGETQYF.

The chain links TRBV11-2 to TRBJ2-7, with TRBD1 matching 8 bases. V gave up 3 bases and J gave up 6 bases; unmatched junction bases: 1. Germline loops: CDR1 SGHAT, CDR2 FQNNGV. This CDR3 is built from 12 residues. The CDR3 protein is CASSLDRVEQYF. CDR3 nucleotides: TGTGCCAGCAGCTTGGACAGGGTCGAGCAGTACTTC.

This rearrangement joins TRBV7-2 to TRBJ2-5, with 12 bases lining up with TRBD2. After removal of 2 bases from V and 5 bases from J, the junction contained 6 bases not matched to a gene. Germline V gives CDR1 SGHTA, CDR2 FQGNSA. The length of the CDR3 is 16 residues. For the CDR3, the DNA is TGTGCCAGCAGCTTACTAGCGGGAGGGCCATGGGAGACCCAGTACTTC. Protein: CASSLLAGGPWETQYF.

The chain combines TRBV11-1 with TRBJ2-7, with D tentatively TRBD1 (5 bases). Germline assignment: CDR1 SGHAT and CDR2 FQDESV (reference sequence). V was trimmed by 5 bases and J by 5 bases, leaving 13 bases between them. CDR3 length: 13 residues. DNA of the CDR3: TGTGCCAGCAGCCCTCTTCAGGGTAACGAGCAGTACTTC. Residues: CASSPLQGNEQYF.

The chain is built from TRBV3-1 and TRBJ1-1; tentatively, D is TRBD1 (5 bases). The CDR3 covers 14 residues. Deletions cut 1 base from V and 6 bases from J, with 12 bases between. Germline lookup yields CDR1 LGHDT and CDR2 YNNKEL (reference sequence). Here the CDR3 reads CASSQAGTPSEAFF. The DNA of the CDR3 is TGTGCCAGCAGCCAAGCCGGGACCCCTTCTGAAGCTTTCTTT.

The rearrangement joins TRBV5-4 to TRBJ2-3, with 7 bases lining up with TRBD1. With V trimmed by 4 bases and J by 1 base, 6 bases remained unmatched. The CDR3 spans 15 residues. Per germline, CDR1 SGHNT and CDR2 YYREEE (reference sequence). In nucleotides, the CDR3 is TGTGCCAGCAGCGGCGTAGGACAGGGCACAGATACGCAGTATTTT. Translation gives CASSGVGQGTDTQYF.

This sequence joins TRBV20-1 and TRBJ2-7; no clear D. The V and J ends lost 3 bases and 5 bases respectively, with 11 bases between them. Germline lookup yields CDR1 DFQATT and CDR2 SNEGSKA (reference sequence). The length of the CDR3 is 12 residues. CDR3 sequence (DNA): TGCAGTGCTAGTCACGCCGGCAACGAGCAGTACTTC. This gives the protein CSASHAGNEQYF.

The J gene is TRBJ1-4, the V gene TRBV15; TRBD1 aligns across 10 bases. The V and J ends lost 11 bases and 8 bases, in that order; junction bases with no gene match: 17. The CDR3 runs 16 residues. Germline-derived CDR1 and CDR2 are LNHNV and YYDKDF (reference sequence). This CDR3 is CASRQPTGTGDEKLFF. CDR3 sequence (DNA): TGTGCCTCGAGACAACCAACCGGGACAGGGGACGAAAAACTGTTTTTT. Complete variable domain (other parts from reference TRBV15 and TRBJ1-4): DAMVIQNPRYQVTQFGKPVTLSCSQTLNHNVMYWYQQKSSQAPKLLFHYYDKDFNNEADTPDNFQSRRPNTSFCFLDIRSPGLGDTAMYLCASRQPTGTGDEKLFFGSGTQLSVL.

V is TRBV6-5 and J is TRBJ1-1, with D unresolved. Germline CDR1 MNHEY, CDR2 SVGAGI. Trimming took 1 base from V and 6 from J, leaving 15 bases between them. This CDR3 is 15 amino acids long. CDR3 sequence (DNA): TGTGCCAGCAGTTACTGGAGTGGGGATCGAGCTGAAGCTTTCTTT. The encoded protein is CASSYWSGDRAEAFF.

This clonotype occurred a few times. V and J are TRBV3-1 and TRBJ2-7; 9 nucleotides align to TRBD1. The CDR3 is made up of 13 amino acids. CDR1 and CDR2 (germline): LGHDT, YNNKEL (reference sequence). Unmatched junction bases numbered 6, after V lost 7 bases and J lost 5 bases. The CDR3 spells CASTSGQGDEQYF. The CDR3 coding sequence is TGTGCCAGCACCTCGGGACAGGGCGACGAGCAGTACTTC.

The genes are TRBV3-1 and TRBJ2-5; D remains unclear. The CDR3 consists of 15 residues. Trimming removed 1 base from V and 2 bases from J, with 11 bases in between. In germline, CDR1 is LGHDT, CDR2 YNNKEL (reference sequence). The CDR3 region has the DNA TGTGCCAGCAGCCAAGGACCGCAGATACAAGAGACCCAGTACTTC. Translating gives CASSQGPQIQETQYF.

The chain carries TRBV6-5 and TRBJ1-2; 10 nucleotides match TRBD1. With V trimmed by 8 bases and J by 4 bases, 7 bases remained unmatched. CDR1 is MNHEY, CDR2 SVGAGI, per germline. CDR3 size: 14 residues. The CDR3 nucleotides are TGTGCCAGCCGGACGGGACAGGGGACCTATGGCTACACCTTC. The encoded protein is CASRTGQGTYGYTF.

J is TRBJ2-1 and V is TRBV20-1; D may correspond to TRBD1 or TRBD2 (6 bases each). CDR1 is DFQATT and CDR2 is SNEGSKA in the germline V gene (reference sequence). The CDR3 totals 13 residues. V lost 0 bases to trimming and J lost 6 bases, with 9 bases between them. The CDR3 coding sequence is TGCAGTGCTAGAGAAGGGGGGCCCAATGAGCAGTTCTTC. Translating it yields CSAREGGPNEQFF.

This chain connects TRBV29-1 to TRBJ2-6; 7 nucleotides align to TRBD2. This CDR3 is 16 amino acids long. CDR1 SQVTM and CDR2 ANQGSEA come from the germline V gene. With V trimmed by 5 bases and J by 0 bases, 7 bases remained unmatched. The CDR3 DNA reads as TGCAGCGTTAGGGAGGGGTCACTCTCTGGGGCCAACGTCCTGACTTTC. This translates into CSVREGSLSGANVLTF.

The genes are TRBV9 and TRBJ2-1; 7 nucleotides align to TRBD2. From germline, CDR1 is SGDLS and CDR2 YYNGEE. The J segment lost 3 bases and the V segment lost 0 bases, leaving 3 bases of the junction unmatched. The CDR3 runs 15 residues. CDR3 sequence (DNA): TGTGCCAGCAGCGTAGGGAGCGGGGACTACAATGAGCAGTTCTTC. As protein: CASSVGSGDYNEQFF.

This clonotype was recorded only once. The chain combines TRBV12-3 or TRBV12-4 with TRBJ2-2, with D tentatively TRBD1 (6 bases). The CDR3 is 12 amino acids. Deletions cut 5 bases from V and 9 bases from J, with 10 bases between. The CDR3 DNA follows: TGTGCCAGCAGTGGACAGTCTCGGGAGCTGTTTTTT. Translating gives CASSGQSRELFF.

The chain couples TRBV18 to TRBJ1-4; 10 bases fit TRBD1. This CDR3 has 14 amino acids. Per the germline V gene, CDR1 is KGHSH and CDR2 is LQKENI. Trimming removed 2 bases from V and 8 bases from J; junction bases left unmatched: 2. This CDR3 is CASSPGDRGEKLFF. CDR3 nucleotides: TGTGCCAGCTCACCAGGGGACAGGGGCGAAAAACTGTTTTTT.

In this sample, this clonotype turned up once. The chain uses TRBV15 and TRBJ2-3; D uncertain. Trimming removed 4 bases from V and 2 bases from J, with 7 bases in between. CDR1 is LNHNV and CDR2 is YYDKDF in the germline V gene (reference sequence). This CDR3 is built from 13 residues. Here the CDR3 DNA reads TGTGCCACCAGCACTGAGGACACAGATACGCAGTATTTT. Its protein is CATSTEDTDTQYF.

The J gene is TRBJ2-1, the V gene TRBV20-1; D gene unclear. This CDR3 comprises 15 residues. The germline CDR1 and CDR2 sequences are DFQATT and SNEGSKA (reference sequence). V lost 6 bases and J lost 4, with 19 bases in between. Here the CDR3 DNA reads TGCAGTGCGGATCCTCTGTTCCGCGGTTACAATGAGCAGTTCTTC. It codes for CSADPLFRGYNEQFF.

The V gene is TRBV5-4, the J gene TRBJ2-7; no clear D. CDR1 and CDR2 from the germline V gene are SGHNT and YYREEE (reference sequence). V gave up 4 bases and J gave up 3 bases, with 5 bases separating them. The CDR3 has 11 amino acids. The CDR3 spells CASSNDYEQYF. In nucleotides, the CDR3 is TGTGCCAGCAGCAATGACTACGAGCAGTACTTC.

This clonotype was found once. The V and J genes are TRBV7-2 and TRBJ2-5; tentatively, D is TRBD2 (5 bases). This CDR3 region has 12 residues. Germline V gives CDR1 SGHTA, CDR2 FQGNSA. V lost 10 bases to trimming and J lost 9 bases, with 18 bases between them. The CDR3 here is CATRTGVSAQYF. CDR3 DNA sequence: TGTGCCACTAGGACTGGGGTTAGCGCCCAGTACTTC. Combining the CDR3 with reference TRBV7-2 and TRBJ2-5 gives the whole variable domain GAGVSQSPSNKVTEKGKDVELRCDPISGHTALYWYRQSLGQGLEFLIYFQGNSAPDKSGLPSDRFSAERTGGSVSTLTIQRTQQEDSAVYLCATRTGVSAQYFGPGTRLLVL.

The chain couples TRBV29-1 to TRBJ1-1; D is ambiguous. Germline CDR1 is SQVTM and CDR2 is ANQGSEA. The CDR3 is 13 amino acids. V lost 2 bases and J lost 0, with 7 bases in between. In DNA form, the CDR3 reads TGCAGCGTTGAACGACGTATGAACACTGAAGCTTTCTTT. It translates to CSVERRMNTEAFF. Full variable domain (rest looked up from reference TRBV29-1 and TRBJ1-1): SAVISQKPSRDICQRGTSLTIQCQVDSQVTMMFWYRQQPGQSLTLIATANQGSEATYESGFVIDKFPISRPNLTFSTLTVSNMSPEDSSIYLCSVERRMNTEAFFGQGTRLTVV.

The chain couples TRBV4-3 to TRBJ1-5; possible D gene TRBD1, 5 bases. The CDR3 extends over 16 amino acids. V lost 2 bases to trimming and J lost 4 bases, with 15 bases between them. Germline values: CDR1 LGHNA, CDR2 YSLEER. The CDR3 coding sequence is TGCGCCAGCAGCCAATCCCGGGACGGGTGGAATCAGCCCCAGCATTTT. Translating it yields CASSQSRDGWNQPQHF.

The genes are TRBV19 and TRBJ1-5, with D uncertain. CDR3 size: 13 residues. Trimming shortened V by 5 bases and J by 3 bases, and 8 bases separated the two germline ends. In germline, CDR1 is LNHDA, CDR2 SQIVND (reference sequence). As DNA, the CDR3 is TGTGCCAGTAGTTTCAACTCCAATCAGCCCCAGCATTTT. Amino acids: CASSFNSNQPQHF.

This chain links TRBV10-2 with TRBJ2-2; 7 bases match TRBD1. This CDR3 is 14 amino acids long. V lost 6 bases to trimming and J lost 0 bases; unmatched junction nucleotides: 1. The germline V gene encodes CDR1 WSHSY and CDR2 SAAADI. The CDR3 reads CASRQGTNTGELFF. The CDR3, as DNA: TGCGCCAGCAGACAGGGGACGAACACCGGGGAGCTGTTTTTT.